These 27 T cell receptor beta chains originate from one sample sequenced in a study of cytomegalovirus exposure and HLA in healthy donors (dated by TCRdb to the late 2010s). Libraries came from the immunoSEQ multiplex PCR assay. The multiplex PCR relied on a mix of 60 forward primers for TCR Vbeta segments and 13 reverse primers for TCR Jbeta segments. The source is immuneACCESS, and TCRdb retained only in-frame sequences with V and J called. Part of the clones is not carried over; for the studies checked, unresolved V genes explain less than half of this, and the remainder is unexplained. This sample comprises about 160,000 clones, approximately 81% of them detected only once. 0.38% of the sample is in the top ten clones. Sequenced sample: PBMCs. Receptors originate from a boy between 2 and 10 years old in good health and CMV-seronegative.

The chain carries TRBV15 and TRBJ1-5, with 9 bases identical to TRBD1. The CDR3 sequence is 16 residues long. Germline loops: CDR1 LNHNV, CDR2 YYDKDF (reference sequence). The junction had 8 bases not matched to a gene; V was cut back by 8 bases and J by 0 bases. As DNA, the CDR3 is TGTGCCACCGCGGGACAGGGACCTTATAGCAATCAGCCCCAGCATTTT. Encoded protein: CATAGQGPYSNQPQHF. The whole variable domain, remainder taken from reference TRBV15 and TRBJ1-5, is DAMVIQNPRYQVTQFGKPVTLSCSQTLNHNVMYWYQQKSSQAPKLLFHYYDKDFNNEADTPDNFQSRRPNTSFCFLDIRSPGLGDTAMYLCATAGQGPYSNQPQHFGDGTRLSIL.

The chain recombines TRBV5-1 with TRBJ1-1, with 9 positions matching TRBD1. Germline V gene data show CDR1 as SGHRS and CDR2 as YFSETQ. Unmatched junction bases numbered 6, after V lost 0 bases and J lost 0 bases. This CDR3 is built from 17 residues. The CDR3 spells CASSLDRGPGMNTEAFF. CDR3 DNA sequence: TGCGCCAGCAGCTTGGACAGGGGGCCGGGAATGAACACTGAAGCTTTCTTT.

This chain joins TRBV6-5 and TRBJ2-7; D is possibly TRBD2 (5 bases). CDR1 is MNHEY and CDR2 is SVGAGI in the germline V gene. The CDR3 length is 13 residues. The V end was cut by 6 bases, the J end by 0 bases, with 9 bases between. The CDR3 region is CASSVGGSYEQYF. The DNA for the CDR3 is TGTGCCAGCAGCGTCGGAGGCTCCTACGAGCAGTACTTC.

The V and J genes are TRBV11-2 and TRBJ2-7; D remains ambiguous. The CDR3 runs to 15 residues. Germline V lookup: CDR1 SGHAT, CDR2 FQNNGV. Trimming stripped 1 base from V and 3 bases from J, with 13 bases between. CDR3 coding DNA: TGTGCCAGCAGCTTAGTCGTTGACTTGAACTACGAGCAGTACTTC. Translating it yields CASSLVVDLNYEQYF.

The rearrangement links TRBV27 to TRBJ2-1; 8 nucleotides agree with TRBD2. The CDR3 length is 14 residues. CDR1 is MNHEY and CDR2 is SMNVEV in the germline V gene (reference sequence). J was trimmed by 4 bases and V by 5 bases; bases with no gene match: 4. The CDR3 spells CASSPTSVYNEQFF. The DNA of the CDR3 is TGTGCCAGCAGTCCGACTAGCGTTTACAATGAGCAGTTCTTC.

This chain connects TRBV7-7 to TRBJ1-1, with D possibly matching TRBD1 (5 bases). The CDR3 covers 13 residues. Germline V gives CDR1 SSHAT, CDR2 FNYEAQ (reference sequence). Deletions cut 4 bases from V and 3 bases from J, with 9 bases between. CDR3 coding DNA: TGTGCCAGCAGCTCGACAGAGTACACTGAAGCTTTCTTT. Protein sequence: CASSSTEYTEAFF.

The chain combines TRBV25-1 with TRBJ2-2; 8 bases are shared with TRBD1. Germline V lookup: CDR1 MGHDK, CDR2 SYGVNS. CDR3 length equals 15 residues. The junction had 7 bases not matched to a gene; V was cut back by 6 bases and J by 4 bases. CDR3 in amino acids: CASSPRTGTTGELFF. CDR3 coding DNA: TGTGCCAGCAGCCCCCGGACAGGGACCACCGGGGAGCTGTTTTTT.

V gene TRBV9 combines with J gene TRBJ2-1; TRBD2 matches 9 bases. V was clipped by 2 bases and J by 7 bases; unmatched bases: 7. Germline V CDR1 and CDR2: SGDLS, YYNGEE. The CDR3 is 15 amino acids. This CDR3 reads CASSVSGSLGNEQFF. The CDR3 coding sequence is TGTGCCAGCAGCGTTAGCGGGAGCCTCGGAAATGAGCAGTTCTTC.

This CDR3 is CAWSPIGGGEQFF. CDR3 DNA sequence: TGTGCCTGGAGCCCGATAGGGGGGGGTGAGCAGTTCTTC. This sequence joins TRBV30 and TRBJ2-1; the D gene is possibly TRBD2 (7 bases). V lost 3 bases, J lost 9 bases, and 15 bases lay in between. This CDR3 has 13 amino acids. Per germline, CDR1 GTSNPN and CDR2 SVGIG (reference sequence).

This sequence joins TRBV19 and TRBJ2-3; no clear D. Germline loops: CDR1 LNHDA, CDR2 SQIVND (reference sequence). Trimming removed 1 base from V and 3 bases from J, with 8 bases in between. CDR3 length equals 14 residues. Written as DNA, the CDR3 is TGTGCCAGTAGTATAGTGGCTAGTACAGATACGCAGTATTTT. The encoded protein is CASSIVASTDTQYF.

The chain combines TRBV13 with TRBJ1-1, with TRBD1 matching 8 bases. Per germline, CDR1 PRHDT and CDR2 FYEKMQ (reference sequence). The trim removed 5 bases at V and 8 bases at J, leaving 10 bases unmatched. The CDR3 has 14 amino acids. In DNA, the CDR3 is TGTGCCAGCAGCCAAACCCCGGACAGGGAGGAAGCTTTCTTT. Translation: CASSQTPDREEAFF.

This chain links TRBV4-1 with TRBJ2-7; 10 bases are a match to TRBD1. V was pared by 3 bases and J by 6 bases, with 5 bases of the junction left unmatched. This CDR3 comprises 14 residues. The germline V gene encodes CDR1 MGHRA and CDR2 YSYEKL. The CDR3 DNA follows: TGCGCCAGCAGCCAGGACAGGGGGTTTCTCGAGCAGTACTTC. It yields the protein CASSQDRGFLEQYF.

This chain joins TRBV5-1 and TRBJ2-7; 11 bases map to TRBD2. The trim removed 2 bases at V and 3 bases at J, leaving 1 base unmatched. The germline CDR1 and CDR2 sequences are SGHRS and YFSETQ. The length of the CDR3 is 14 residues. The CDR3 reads CASSFGLAGYEQYF. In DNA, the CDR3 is TGCGCCAGCAGCTTCGGACTAGCGGGCTACGAGCAGTACTTC.

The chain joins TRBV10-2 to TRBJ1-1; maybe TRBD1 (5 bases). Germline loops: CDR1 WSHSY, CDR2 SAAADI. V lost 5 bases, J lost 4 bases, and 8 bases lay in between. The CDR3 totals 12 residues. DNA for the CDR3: TGCGCCAGCAGTCCAGGGTTCACTGAAGCTTTCTTT. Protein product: CASSPGFTEAFF.

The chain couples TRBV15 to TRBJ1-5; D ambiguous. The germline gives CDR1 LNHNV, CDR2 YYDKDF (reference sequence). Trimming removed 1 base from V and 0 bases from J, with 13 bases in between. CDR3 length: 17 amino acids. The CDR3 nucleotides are TGTGCCACCAGCAGAGGGAGGCTAGAGATTAGCAATCAGCCCCAGCATTTT. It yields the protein CATSRGRLEISNQPQHF.

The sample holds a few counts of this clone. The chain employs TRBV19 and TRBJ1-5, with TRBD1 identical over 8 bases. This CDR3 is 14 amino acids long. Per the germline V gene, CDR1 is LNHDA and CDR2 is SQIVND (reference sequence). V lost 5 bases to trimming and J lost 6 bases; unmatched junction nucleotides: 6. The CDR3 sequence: CASSGAGGGQPQHF. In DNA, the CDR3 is TGTGCCAGTAGTGGGGCAGGGGGCGGTCAGCCCCAGCATTTT.

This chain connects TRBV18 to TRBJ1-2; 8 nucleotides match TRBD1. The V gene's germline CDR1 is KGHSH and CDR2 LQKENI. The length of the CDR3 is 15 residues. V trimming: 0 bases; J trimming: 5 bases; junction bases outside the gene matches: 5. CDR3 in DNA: TGTGCCAGCTCACCACCCGACAGGGGTTCTTATGGCTACACCTTC. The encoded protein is CASSPPDRGSYGYTF.

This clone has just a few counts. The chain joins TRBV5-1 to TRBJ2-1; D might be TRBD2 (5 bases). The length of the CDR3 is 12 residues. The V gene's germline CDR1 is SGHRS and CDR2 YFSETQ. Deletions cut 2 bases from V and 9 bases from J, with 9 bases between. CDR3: CASSLEGSEQFF. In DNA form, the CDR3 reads TGCGCCAGCAGCTTAGAAGGGAGTGAGCAGTTCTTC.

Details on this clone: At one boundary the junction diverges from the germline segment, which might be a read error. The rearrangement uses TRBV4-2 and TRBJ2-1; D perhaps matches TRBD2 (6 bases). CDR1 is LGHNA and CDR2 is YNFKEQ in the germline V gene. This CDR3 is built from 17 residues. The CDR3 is CANSQDPPGASYNEQFF. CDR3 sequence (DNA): TGTGCCAACAGCCAAGATCCACCGGGAGCTTCTTACAATGAGCAGTTCTTC.

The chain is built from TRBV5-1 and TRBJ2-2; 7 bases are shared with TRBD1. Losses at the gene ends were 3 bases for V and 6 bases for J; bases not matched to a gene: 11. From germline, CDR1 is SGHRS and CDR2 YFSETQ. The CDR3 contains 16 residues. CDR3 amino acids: CASSSNTDRESGELFF. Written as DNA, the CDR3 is TGCGCCAGCAGCTCCAACACCGACAGGGAATCCGGGGAGCTGTTTTTT.

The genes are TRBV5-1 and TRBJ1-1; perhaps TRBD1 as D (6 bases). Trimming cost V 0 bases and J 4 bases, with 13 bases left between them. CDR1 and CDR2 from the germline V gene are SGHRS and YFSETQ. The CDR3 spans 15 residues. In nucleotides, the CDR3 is TGCGCCAGCAGCTTGGAACCAGGGGCGGTCACTGAAGCTTTCTTT. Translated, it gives CASSLEPGAVTEAFF. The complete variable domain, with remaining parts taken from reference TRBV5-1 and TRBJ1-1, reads KAGVTQTPRYLIKTRGQQVTLSCSPISGHRSVSWYQQTPGQGLQFLFEYFSETQRNKGNFPGRFSGRQFSNSRSEMNVSTLELGDSALYLCASSLEPGAVTEAFFGQGTRLTVV.

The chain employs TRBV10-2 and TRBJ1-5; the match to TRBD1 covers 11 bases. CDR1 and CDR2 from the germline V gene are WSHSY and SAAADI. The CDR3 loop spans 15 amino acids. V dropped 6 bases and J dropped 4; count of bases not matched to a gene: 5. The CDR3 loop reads CASRTGQGENQPQHF. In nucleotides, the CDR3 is TGCGCCAGCAGGACGGGACAGGGGGAAAATCAGCCCCAGCATTTT.

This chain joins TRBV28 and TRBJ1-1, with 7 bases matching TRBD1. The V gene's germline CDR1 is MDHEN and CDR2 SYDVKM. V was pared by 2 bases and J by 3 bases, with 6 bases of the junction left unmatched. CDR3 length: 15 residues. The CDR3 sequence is CASSLRPQGDTEAFF. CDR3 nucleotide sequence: TGTGCCAGCAGTTTAAGGCCCCAGGGGGACACTGAAGCTTTCTTT.

CDR3 amino acids: CATFGQGSHEQYF. The CDR3 DNA reads as TGTGCCACCTTTGGACAGGGGTCTCACGAGCAGTACTTC. This sequence joins TRBV19 and TRBJ2-7, with 9 bases that match TRBD1. Germline V CDR1 and CDR2: LNHDA, SQIVND (reference sequence). After removal of 10 bases from V and 5 bases from J, the junction contained 9 bases not matched to a gene. The CDR3 has 13 amino acids.

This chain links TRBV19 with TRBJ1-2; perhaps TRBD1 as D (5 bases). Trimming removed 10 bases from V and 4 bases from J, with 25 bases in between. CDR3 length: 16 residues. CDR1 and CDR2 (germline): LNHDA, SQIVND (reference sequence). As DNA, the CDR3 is TGTGCCACTACCCCAGGGCCTCCTGCGACGGGCTATGGCTACACCTTC. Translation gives CATTPGPPATGYGYTF.

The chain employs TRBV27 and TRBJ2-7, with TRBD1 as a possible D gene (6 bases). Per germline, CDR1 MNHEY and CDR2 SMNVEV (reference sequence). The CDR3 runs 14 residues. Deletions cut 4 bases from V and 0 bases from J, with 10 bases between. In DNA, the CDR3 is TGTGCCAGCAGTTCCGGGACATCCTCCTACGAGCAGTACTTC. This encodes CASSSGTSSYEQYF.

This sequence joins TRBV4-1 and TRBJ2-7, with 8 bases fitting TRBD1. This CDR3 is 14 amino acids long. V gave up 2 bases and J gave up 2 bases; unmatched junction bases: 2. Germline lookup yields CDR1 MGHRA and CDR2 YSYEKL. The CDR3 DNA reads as TGCGCCAGCAGCCAATCGACAGGGGCCTACGAGCAGTACTTC. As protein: CASSQSTGAYEQYF.